These 30 T cell receptor beta chains were sequenced from one sample in a study of blood T cell repertoires in COVID-19. Libraries were prepared by immunoSEQ multiplex PCR; TCRdb keeps only in-frame clonotypes and omits some of them. The sample includes fewer than 180,000 clones, approximately 80% of them seen just once. What was sequenced was peripheral blood. Every receptor here comes from a man between 65 and 85 years old with acute or convalescent COVID-19.

This clone has a single count. This sequence joins TRBV24-1 and TRBJ2-1, with TRBD1 identical over 8 bases. The junction had 6 bases not matched to a gene; V was cut back by 0 bases and J by 6 bases. The V gene's germline CDR1 is KGHDR and CDR2 SFDVKD. The CDR3 length is 16 residues. The CDR3: CATSDLDRGLLNEQFF. In DNA form, the CDR3 reads TGTGCCACCAGTGATTTGGACAGGGGTTTGCTCAATGAGCAGTTCTTC.

The V and J genes are TRBV2 and TRBJ1-5; the D gene is possibly TRBD1 (6 bases). The length of the CDR3 is 13 residues. The germline V gene has CDR1 SNHLY and CDR2 FYNNEI. V shed 7 bases and J shed 5 bases, with 12 bases lying between them. This CDR3 reads CASNGQTYQPQHF. CDR3 sequence (DNA): TGTGCCAGCAACGGACAGACCTATCAGCCCCAGCATTTT.

This chain connects TRBV10-3 to TRBJ1-5; TRBD1 is a possible D gene (5 bases). The CDR3 runs 16 residues. The germline CDR1 and CDR2 sequences are ENHRY and SYGVKD. Between the trimmed V and J ends, which lost 4 bases and 0 bases, there was a span of 13 bases. The CDR3 region is CAISGVQGYSNQPQHF. The CDR3 coding sequence is TGTGCCATCAGTGGAGTCCAGGGCTATAGCAATCAGCCCCAGCATTTT.

The CDR3 protein is CASSLGGRDDSPLHF. The CDR3 DNA is TGTGCCAGCAGCTTAGGGGGGCGCGATGATTCACCCCTCCACTTT. V and J are TRBV7-9 and TRBJ1-6, with D tentatively TRBD1 (6 bases). Trimming pared 1 base from V and 8 bases from J, leaving 12 bases between. This CDR3 spans 15 amino acids. Per the germline V gene, CDR1 is SEHNR and CDR2 is FQNEAQ (reference sequence).

CDR3 sequence (DNA): TGTGCCATCAGTCCTACACCTGACAGGACCCTGAACACTGAAGCTTTCTTT. It specifies CAISPTPDRTLNTEAFF. The V gene is TRBV10-3, the J gene TRBJ1-1, with a possible D match to TRBD1 (6 bases). CDR3 length equals 17 residues. V was pared by 5 bases and J by 0 bases, with 19 bases between. Germline assignment: CDR1 ENHRY and CDR2 SYGVKD.

This chain connects TRBV2 to TRBJ1-5, with D hard to call. The CDR3 covers 14 residues. The germline V gene encodes CDR1 SNHLY and CDR2 FYNNEI. Trimming shortened V by 4 bases and J by 0 bases, and 7 bases separated the two germline ends. The CDR3 reads CASSGAGSNQPQHF. For the CDR3, the DNA is TGTGCCAGCAGTGGGGCAGGTAGCAATCAGCCCCAGCATTTT.

This clone was counted between two and nine times. V and J are TRBV9 and TRBJ2-7; TRBD1 matches 7 bases. The V segment lost 3 bases and the J segment 1 base; nucleotides outside the gene matches: 13. CDR1 SGDLS and CDR2 YYNGEE come from the germline V gene. CDR3 length: 17 residues. The CDR3 DNA is TGTGCCAGCAGCGCGAGAGAGACAGGGCTTTCTTCCTACGAGCAGTACTTC. Translating it yields CASSARETGLSSYEQYF.

The CDR3 loop is CASSTGNYGYTF. The DNA for the CDR3 is TGTGCCAGTTCGACGGGGAATTATGGCTACACCTTC. The genes are TRBV12-3 or TRBV12-4 and TRBJ1-2; D remains ambiguous. CDR3 length: 12 amino acids. V lost 9 bases and J 5 bases, leaving 13 bases between the germline ends.

The chain has TRBV5-1 and TRBJ2-1, with TRBD1 matching 9 bases. There are 15 residues in the CDR3. The junction had 6 bases not matched to a gene; V was cut back by 3 bases and J by 5 bases. The germline V gene has CDR1 SGHRS and CDR2 YFSETQ. The CDR3 DNA reads TGCGCCAGCAGCTGGGGGGGACAGGGTCACAATGAGCAGTTCTTC. Its protein product is CASSWGGQGHNEQFF.

This clone was seen just once. Other DNA sequences from this sample encode an identical CDR3 as well. V and J are TRBV7-2 and TRBJ1-5, with D possibly TRBD1 on 5 matching bases. Deletions cut 0 bases from V and 3 bases from J, with 9 bases between. CDR1 is SGHTA, CDR2 FQGNSA, per germline. The CDR3 runs 15 residues. CDR3 residues: CASSLAQGLNQPQHF. Written as DNA, the CDR3 is TGTGCCAGCAGCTTAGCCCAGGGACTCAATCAGCCCCAGCATTTT.

This rearrangement joins TRBV2 to TRBJ1-1, with 7 nucleotides matching TRBD1. Germline assignment: CDR1 SNHLY and CDR2 FYNNEI. J gave up 1 base and V 3 bases, and 5 bases lay outside the gene matches. The CDR3 covers 15 residues. This CDR3 reads CASSERGLSNTEAFF. The CDR3 DNA reads TGTGCCAGCAGTGAGAGGGGGCTATCGAACACTGAAGCTTTCTTT.

This clone appeared once. V gene TRBV25-1 combines with J gene TRBJ2-7; D is perhaps TRBD1 (5 bases). With 6 bases removed from V and 3 bases from J, the gap between germline ends came to 18 bases. Germline CDR1 and CDR2: MGHDK and SYGVNS. The CDR3 is made up of 15 amino acids. Here the CDR3 DNA reads TGTGCCAGCAGCACGCCAGGGCTATTCGACTACGAGCAGTACTTC. Amino acid sequence: CASSTPGLFDYEQYF.

This chain uses TRBV4-2 with TRBJ2-1, with D perhaps TRBD2 (5 bases). Germline lookup yields CDR1 LGHNA and CDR2 YNFKEQ. The CDR3 loop spans 16 amino acids. V lost 0 bases, J lost 3 bases, and 12 bases lay in between. CDR3 sequence (DNA): TGTGCCAGCAGCCAAGAGGCCAGCGGAGTCTACAATGAGCAGTTCTTC. This translates into CASSQEASGVYNEQFF.

This chain joins TRBV12-5 and TRBJ1-2; TRBD1 agrees at 9 bases. The CDR3 consists of 16 residues. The junction had 12 bases not matched to a gene; V was cut back by 6 bases and J by 4 bases. CDR1 and CDR2 from the germline V gene are LGHNT and FRNRAP. DNA of the CDR3: TGTGCTAGTGGCCCCGAGCGGACAGGGGTCCCCTATGGCTACACCTTC. Protein sequence: CASGPERTGVPYGYTF. Together with reference TRBV12-5 and TRBJ1-2, the CDR3 gives the full variable domain: DARVTQTPRHKVTEMGQEVTMRCQPILGHNTVFWYRQTMMQGLELLAYFRNRAPLDDSGMPKDRFSAEMPDATLATLKIQPSEPRDSAVYFCASGPERTGVPYGYTFGSGTRLTVV.

The chain recombines TRBV30 with TRBJ1-5, with TRBD1 identical over 10 bases. This CDR3 is 13 amino acids long. CDR1 GTSNPN and CDR2 SVGIG come from the germline V gene (reference sequence). With 1 base clipped from V and 6 bases from J, the junction kept 0 bases outside the gene matches. The CDR3 DNA reads TGTGCCTGGAGTGGACAGGGGGCTCAGCCCCAGCATTTT. It specifies CAWSGQGAQPQHF.

Only one count was recorded for this clone. J is TRBJ2-5 and V is TRBV6-1, with D perhaps matching TRBD1 (6 bases). V gave up 5 bases and J gave up 4 bases, with 11 bases separating them. Per germline, CDR1 MNHNS and CDR2 SASEGT. This CDR3 spans 13 amino acids. The CDR3 sequence is CASSSPRGETQYF. CDR3 nucleotides: TGTGCCAGCAGTTCCCCCAGGGGAGAGACCCAGTACTTC.

This clone has more than one count but fewer than ten. V and J are TRBV5-4 and TRBJ1-2; 9 bases match TRBD1. V dropped 3 bases and J dropped 3; count of bases not matched to a gene: 0. The CDR3 runs 13 residues. Germline loops: CDR1 SGHNT, CDR2 YYREEE (reference sequence). Written as DNA, the CDR3 is TGTGCCAGCAGCTGGGACAGGGACTATGGCTACACCTTC. The encoded protein is CASSWDRDYGYTF.

This sequence joins TRBV7-3 and TRBJ2-2; TRBD2 is a possible D gene (6 bases). CDR1 and CDR2 from the germline V gene are SGHTA and FQGTGA. The CDR3 is made up of 14 amino acids. Trimming left V 6 bases short and J 6 bases short, with 14 bases between. CDR3 region: CASRAGGVAGELFF. In nucleotides, the CDR3 is TGTGCCAGCAGGGCCGGGGGTGTAGCCGGGGAGCTGTTTTTT.

The chain recombines TRBV6-2 or TRBV6-3 with TRBJ1-5; TRBD1 might be the D (6 bases). CDR1 is MNHEY and CDR2 is SVGEGT in the germline V gene. V lost 5 bases and J 2 bases, leaving 16 bases between the germline ends. The CDR3 consists of 16 residues. The chain's CDR3 is CASSATGRGGNQPQHF. The CDR3 DNA follows: TGTGCCAGCAGTGCGACAGGCAGGGGTGGCAATCAGCCCCAGCATTTT.

V gene TRBV6-4 combines with J gene TRBJ2-7; the match to TRBD1 covers 9 bases. After removal of 11 bases from V and 1 base from J, the junction contained 9 bases not matched to a gene. From germline, CDR1 is MRHNA and CDR2 SNTAGT. This CDR3 contains 14 residues. The DNA for the CDR3 is TGTGCCGGTTGCCCGGGACAGGGTTCCTACGAGCAGTACTTC. Residues: CAGCPGQGSYEQYF.

The V and J genes are TRBV14 and TRBJ2-3; D is ambiguous. Germline assignment: CDR1 SGHDN and CDR2 FVKESK. Trimming removed 4 bases at V and 3 bases at J, with 8 bases between. The CDR3 is 13 amino acids. The CDR3 region has the DNA TGTGCCAGCAGCCGCACGCTAACAGATACGCAGTATTTT. Amino acids: CASSRTLTDTQYF. The entire variable domain, with the rest obtained from reference TRBV14 and TRBJ2-3, is as follows: EAGVTQFPSHSVIEKGQTVTLRCDPISGHDNLYWYRRVMGKEIKFLLHFVKESKQDESGMPNNRFLAERTGGTYSTLKVQPAELEDSGVYFCASSRTLTDTQYFGPGTRLTVL.

This chain joins TRBV2 and TRBJ2-7; D may be TRBD1 (5 bases). The V gene's germline CDR1 is SNHLY and CDR2 FYNNEI. The CDR3 has 14 amino acids. Between the trimmed V and J ends, which lost 1 base and 2 bases, there was a span of 9 bases. CDR3 in DNA: TGTGCCAGCAGTGAAGGGCAGGGCGCCTACGAGCAGTACTTC. Translation: CASSEGQGAYEQYF.

The rearrangement uses TRBV6-4 and TRBJ1-1; 7 bases line up with TRBD1. Germline-derived CDR1 and CDR2 are MRHNA and SNTAGT. The CDR3 runs to 14 residues. With 6 bases clipped from V and 4 bases from J, the junction kept 8 bases outside the gene matches. CDR3 loop: CASRGTQGITEAFF. The CDR3 region has the DNA TGTGCCAGCAGGGGAACACAGGGGATCACTGAAGCTTTCTTT.

In this sample, this clone turned up many times. This sequence joins TRBV5-1 and TRBJ1-6; 9 bases are shared with TRBD1. The V and J ends lost 3 bases and 9 bases, in that order; junction bases with no gene match: 10. CDR1 SGHRS and CDR2 YFSETQ come from the germline V gene. The CDR3 is 16 amino acids. The CDR3 loop is CASSSEGQGLGSPLHF. The CDR3 DNA reads as TGCGCCAGCAGCTCGGAAGGACAGGGGTTGGGTTCACCCCTCCACTTT.

The V gene is TRBV7-8, the J gene TRBJ2-3; D is uncertain. The CDR3 is 12 amino acids. Germline CDR1 is SGHVS and CDR2 is FQNEAQ. Trimming removed 1 base at V and 6 bases at J, with 5 bases between. The CDR3 DNA sequence: TGTGCCAGCAGCTTAGTCGAGGATACGCAGTATTTT. This encodes CASSLVEDTQYF.

V is TRBV5-4 and J is TRBJ2-5; 7 bases map to TRBD1. The CDR3 spans 14 residues. J was trimmed by 1 base and V by 4 bases; bases with no gene match: 4. CDR1 is SGHNT, CDR2 YYREEE, per germline (reference sequence). CDR3 nucleotide sequence: TGTGCCAGCAGCCATAGGGGGCTCCAAGAGACCCAGTACTTC. This gives the protein CASSHRGLQETQYF.

This sequence joins TRBV2 and TRBJ2-7, with 7 bases fitting TRBD1. The V and J ends lost 6 bases and 2 bases, in that order; junction bases with no gene match: 13. This CDR3 region has 16 residues. Germline V gene sequence: CDR1 SNHLY, CDR2 FYNNEI. This CDR3 is CASSALWDRKAYEQYF. The CDR3 nucleotides read TGTGCCAGCAGCGCCCTCTGGGACAGAAAAGCCTACGAGCAGTACTTC.

This chain joins TRBV6-5 and TRBJ2-7, with 7 nucleotides matching TRBD1. The V and J ends lost 9 bases and 0 bases, in that order; junction bases with no gene match: 8. The CDR3 is 14 amino acids. Germline loops: CDR1 MNHEY, CDR2 SVGAGI. The chain's CDR3 is CASRVEGASYEQYF. The DNA of the CDR3 is TGTGCCAGTAGGGTTGAGGGGGCCTCCTACGAGCAGTACTTC.

This chain connects TRBV5-6 to TRBJ1-5; D perhaps matches TRBD1 (6 bases). CDR1 SGHDT and CDR2 YYEEEE come from the germline V gene. V was cut by 4 bases and J by 7 bases, with 15 bases left in between. This CDR3 spans 14 amino acids. The CDR3 loop is CASSPGTTDQPQHF. The CDR3 bases are TGTGCCAGCAGCCCGGGGACAACAGACCAGCCCCAGCATTTT.

This clone has a handful of counts. The V call is TRBV20-1, the J call TRBJ2-1, with 8 bases identical to TRBD1. The CDR3 length is 13 residues. Per germline, CDR1 DFQATT and CDR2 SNEGSKA (reference sequence). V lost 3 bases, J lost 10 bases, and 8 bases stayed unmatched. CDR3 DNA sequence: TGCAGTGCTAGTCACCCAGGGGGCTGGGAGCAGTTCTTC. It encodes CSASHPGGWEQFF.